Below are 6 T cell receptor beta chains sequenced from a single sample in a study of vaccination effects on CD4 cells after COVID-19. No antigen is known for these receptors. Sequenced by immunoSEQ multiplex PCR; TCRdb stores in-frame clones only, minus some. Of some 34,000 clones listed, around 80% are singletons. ViraFEST used viral peptide pools to expand antigen-specific CD4+ T cells before sequencing. Investigators separated out CD4+ T cells once more than nine days of culture had passed. Participants received two doses of either the BNT162b2 or mRNA-1273 vaccine. This material consisted of CD4+ T cells from PBMCs cultured with HCoV-NL63 spike peptides, taken after COVID-19 vaccination. The receptors here all came from a human donor who received a COVID-19 vaccine. Some clones in this sample may be carry-over from other donors' samples.

The rearrangement links TRBV20-1 to TRBJ1-5; TRBD1 matches at 7 bases. The junction had 13 bases not matched to a gene; V was cut back by 3 bases and J by 5 bases. The germline CDR1 and CDR2 sequences are DFQATT and SNEGSKA (reference sequence). The CDR3 has 16 amino acids. The CDR3 region has the DNA TGCAGTGCTAGTTTGTCTCGAGGGGGCGAGTATCAGCCCCAGCATTTT. Amino acid sequence: CSASLSRGGEYQPQHF.

The V gene is TRBV18, the J gene TRBJ2-5, with D perhaps matching TRBD1 (5 bases). Between the trimmed V and J ends, which lost 0 bases and 2 bases, there was a span of 10 bases. CDR1 is KGHSH and CDR2 is LQKENI in the germline V gene. CDR3 size: 15 residues. The chain's CDR3 is CASSPPSTAQETQYF. CDR3 nucleotides: TGTGCCAGCTCACCACCTTCGACAGCTCAAGAGACCCAGTACTTC.

The chain links TRBV7-2 to TRBJ2-3; D ambiguous. Trimming took off 4 bases at V and 0 bases at J, with 2 bases between the two ends. CDR1 and CDR2 from the germline V gene are SGHTA and FQGNSA. This CDR3 spans 12 amino acids. CDR3 region: CASSSSTDTQYF. The CDR3 DNA follows: TGTGCCAGCAGCTCTAGCACAGATACGCAGTATTTT. The variable domain in full, with the rest retrieved from reference TRBV7-2 and TRBJ2-3, is GAGVSQSPSNKVTEKGKDVELRCDPISGHTALYWYRQSLGQGLEFLIYFQGNSAPDKSGLPSDRFSAERTGGSVSTLTIQRTQQEDSAVYLCASSSSTDTQYFGPGTRLTVL.

The V call is TRBV24-1, the J call TRBJ2-5; D possibly corresponds to TRBD2 (6 bases). The CDR3 extends over 15 amino acids. Germline lookup yields CDR1 KGHDR and CDR2 SFDVKD. V was shortened by 2 bases and J by 5 bases, with 14 bases between the two germline ends. CDR3 sequence: CATSDWGGERETQYF. The CDR3 DNA sequence: TGTGCCACCAGTGATTGGGGCGGGGAGCGGGAGACCCAGTACTTC.

This clone was seen a few times. The rearrangement uses TRBV4-1 and TRBJ2-5; D perhaps matches TRBD2 (6 bases). Germline V gene data show CDR1 as MGHRA and CDR2 as YSYEKL. V was cut by 0 bases and J by 10 bases, with 21 bases left in between. CDR3 length: 16 amino acids. The CDR3 protein is CASSQDGPAGWGDQYF. CDR3 bases: TGCGCCAGCAGCCAAGATGGCCCCGCGGGATGGGGGGACCAGTACTTC.

The V gene is TRBV4-1, the J gene TRBJ2-7; the match to TRBD1 covers 9 bases. The CDR3 is made up of 17 amino acids. J gave up 6 bases and V 0 bases, and 12 bases lay outside the gene matches. Germline assignment: CDR1 MGHRA and CDR2 YSYEKL. In nucleotides, the CDR3 is TGCGCCAGCAGCCAAGATCGTTTAGGGACAGGGTATCCCGAGCAGTACGTC. It translates to CASSQDRLGTGYPEQYV.